The rows below give T cell receptor beta chains drawn from one sample of a study of blood T cell repertoires in COVID-19. Generated by immunoSEQ multiplex PCR, the TCRdb table keeps only in-frame clones and is missing some. The profile shows 150,000 to 200,000 clones, approximately 80% of them singletons. The specimen sequenced was peripheral blood. The source of these receptors is a woman aged 80 or over with COVID-19, enrolled during active disease. Each CDR3 is given with its conserved first and last residue. The D gene is left open where the match is weak. Only part of the rows carry a size: once, few, many, or a class if the clone is expanded.

TRBD1	TRBV5-1	.	TRBJ2-5	14	CASSLLTGGETQYF	TGCGCCAGCAGCTTGTTGACAGGGGGAGAGACCCAGTACTTC
TRBD2	TRBV3-1/TRBV3-2	.	TRBJ2-3	19	CASSQLATSGGPGTDTQYF	TGTGCCAGCAGCCAATTGGCCACTAGCGGGGGGCCCGGCACAGATACGCAGTATTTT
TRBD1	TRBV5-6	once	TRBJ1-6	13	CASRTGAAAPLHF	TGTGCCTCACGGACAGGGGCGGCGGCACCCCTCCACTTT
.	TRBV27	many	TRBJ1-5	15	CASSLWGGGNQPQHF	TGTGCCAGCAGTTTATGGGGGGGTGGCAATCAGCCCCAGCATTTT
.	TRBV19	.	TRBJ1-1	16	CASSISGGLRNTEAFF	TGTGCCAGTAGTATATCGGGGGGCTTAAGGAACACTGAAGCTTTCTTT
.	TRBV2	.	TRBJ1-5	13	CASGQSGRQPQHF	TGTGCCAGCGGACAGTCGGGGCGGCAGCCCCAGCATTTT
TRBD1	TRBV7-2	once	TRBJ1-2	16	CASSLAPGTADYGYTF	TGTGCCAGCAGCTTAGCGCCGGGGACAGCCGACTATGGCTACACCTTC
.	TRBV3-1/TRBV3-2	.	TRBJ1-1	13	CASCRREGGEAFF	TGTGCCAGTTGTAGAAGGGAGGGGGGTGAAGCTTTCTTT
TRBD1	TRBV19	.	TRBJ2-2	13	CASSPGTGVELFF	TGTGCCAGTAGCCCCGGGACAGGTGTGGAGCTGTTTTTT
.	TRBV7-9	.	TRBJ1-2	13	CASSPNTRAGDTF	TGTGCCAGCAGCCCTAATACCCGGGCGGGCGACACCTTC
TRBD2	TRBV10-1	few	TRBJ2-1	16	CASSVLSGDAYNEQFF	TGCGCCAGCAGCGTACTAAGCGGGGACGCCTACAATGAGCAGTTCTTC
.	TRBV18	once	TRBJ1-2	14	CASSPERGAQGYTF	TGTGCCAGCTCACCCGAACGGGGGGCGCAAGGCTACACCTTC
TRBD2	TRBV4-2	.	TRBJ2-5	15	CASSSRASGSETQYF	TGTGCCAGCAGCTCCCGGGCTAGCGGGAGTGAGACCCAGTACTTC
.	TRBV7-2	.	TRBJ2-2	18	CASSLGGIWTVNTGELFF	TGTGCCAGCAGCTTAGGCGGTATATGGACAGTGAACACCGGGGAGCTGTTTTTT
TRBD2	TRBV5-4	.	TRBJ2-5	14	CASSGGGRQETQYF	TGTGCCAGCAGCGGGGGGGGGAGACAAGAGACCCAGTACTTC
.	TRBV25-1	.	TRBJ1-6	14	CASSEYTGYSPLHF	TGTGCCAGCAGTGAATATACGGGTTATTCACCCCTCCACTTT
TRBD1	TRBV2	.	TRBJ1-1	14	CASSVRTGNTEAFF	TGTGCCAGCAGTGTTCGGACAGGGAACACTGAAGCTTTCTTT
TRBD1	TRBV9	.	TRBJ1-1	14	CASSQIGTGYEAFF	TGTGCCAGCAGCCAGATTGGGACAGGCTATGAAGCTTTCTTT
.	TRBV19	.	TRBJ1-2	15	CASSIQSAGSFGYTF	TGTGCCAGTAGTATCCAAAGTGCCGGGAGCTTTGGCTACACCTTC
TRBD1	TRBV20-1	few	TRBJ1-2	13	CSASTPQGGGYTF	TGCAGTGCTAGTACTCCGCAGGGGGGTGGCTACACCTTC
.	TRBV19	.	TRBJ1-5	14	CASTNGGSNQPQHF	TGTGCCAGTACAAACGGGGGGAGCAATCAGCCCCAGCATTTT
.	TRBV19	.	TRBJ1-1	15	CASSISGAENTEAFF	TGTGCCAGTAGTATCTCAGGGGCCGAGAACACTGAAGCTTTCTTT
.	TRBV7-2	.	TRBJ1-5	13	CASSHDGNQPQHF	TGTGCCAGCAGCCATGACGGGAATCAGCCCCAGCATTTT
TRBD2	TRBV19	.	TRBJ2-5	18	CASSMRSGTSGIQETQYF	TGTGCCAGTAGTATGAGGTCTGGGACTAGCGGTATCCAAGAGACCCAGTACTTC
.	TRBV12-3/TRBV12-4	.	TRBJ1-1	12	CASSLISSGAFF	TGTGCCAGCAGTTTAATAAGTAGCGGAGCTTTCTTT
.	TRBV6-5	few	TRBJ2-1	15	CASRSRTWLHNEQFF	TGTGCCAGCAGGTCTCGGACTTGGCTGCACAATGAGCAGTTCTTC
TRBD2	TRBV9	.	TRBJ2-1	16	CASSGLAGESYNEQFF	TGTGCCAGCAGCGGCCTAGCGGGGGAGTCCTACAATGAGCAGTTCTTC
.	TRBV3-1/TRBV3-2	.	TRBJ1-5	15	CASRAGFYSNQPQHF	TGTGCCAGCAGGGCAGGGTTTTATAGCAATCAGCCCCAGCATTTT
.	TRBV9	.	TRBJ1-1	12	CASSASGAEAFF	TGTGCCAGCAGCGCATCCGGGGCTGAAGCTTTCTTT
.	TRBV20-1	.	TRBJ2-1	11	CSARAVNEQFF	TGCAGTGCTAGAGCGGTGAATGAGCAGTTCTTC
.	TRBV18	.	TRBJ1-5	16	CASSPVVVRDGGPQHF	TGTGCCAGCTCACCAGTGGTTGTCAGGGATGGTGGGCCCCAGCATTTT
TRBD1	TRBV5-1	.	TRBJ1-2	15	CASRGGGQVVYGYTF	TGCGCCAGCAGAGGCGGAGGACAGGTTGTTTATGGCTACACCTTC
.	TRBV6-5	.	TRBJ2-1	14	CASTPRGAYNEQFF	TGTGCCAGCACCCCCAGGGGCGCCTACAATGAGCAGTTCTTC
.	TRBV28	.	TRBJ1-5	14	CASSFPFGNQPQHF	TGTGCCAGCAGTTTCCCTTTTGGCAATCAGCCCCAGCATTTT
.	TRBV7-8	.	TRBJ1-6	14	CASSLVGSNSPLHF	TGTGCCAGCAGCTTAGTCGGTTCCAATTCACCCCTCCACTTT
.	TRBV5-1	.	TRBJ1-5	13	CASTPQGGQPQHF	TGCGCCAGCACCCCCCAGGGCGGACAGCCCCAGCATTTT
.	TRBV12-3/TRBV12-4	few	TRBJ1-3	13	CASKLDRLNTIYF	TGTGCCAGCAAGCTCGACAGGCTAAACACCATATATTTT
TRBD2	TRBV7-6	.	TRBJ2-1	19	CASSPGLAGGTGSYNEQFF	TGTGCCAGCAGCCCGGGACTAGCGGGGGGAACTGGCTCCTACAATGAGCAGTTCTTC
TRBD1	TRBV25-1	.	TRBJ1-1	13	CASSITGGTEAFF	TGTGCCAGCAGTATAACAGGGGGCACTGAAGCTTTCTTT
.	TRBV5-1	.	TRBJ1-4	14	CASSLAGTNEKLFF	TGCGCCAGCAGCTTGGCGGGGACAAATGAAAAACTGTTTTTT
.	TRBV5-1	once	TRBJ2-2	15	CASSLVGGEAGELFF	TGCGCCAGCAGCTTGGTTGGGGGCGAGGCCGGGGAGCTGTTTTTT
.	TRBV18	.	TRBJ2-6	17	CASSPQQGSSGANVLTF	TGTGCCAGCTCACCTCAACAGGGCAGCTCTGGGGCCAACGTCCTGACTTTC
TRBD1	TRBV18	.	TRBJ1-4	16	CASSPGQGRFDEKLFF	TGTGCCAGCTCACCGGGACAGGGGAGGTTCGATGAAAAACTGTTTTTT
TRBD1	TRBV9	.	TRBJ1-1	13	CASSVTGGTEAFF	TGTGCCAGCAGCGTCACAGGGGGAACTGAAGCTTTCTTT